This T cell receptor (beta chain) was found in a study of blood T cell repertoires in COVID-19. On the study more broadly: COVID-19 samples collected from the United States, Italy and Spain covered acute and convalescent phases.

Here immunoSEQ multiplex PCR was the method, and the copy in TCRdb shows in-frame clones only, minus some. The sample has some 79,000 clones, roughly 91% seen once. The CDR3 extends over 14 amino acids. Germline-derived CDR1 and CDR2 are GTSNPN and SVGIG (reference sequence). Trimming pared 3 bases from V and 1 base from J, leaving 9 bases between. The chain has TRBV30 and TRBJ2-2, with TRBD2 as a possible D gene (5 bases). Sequenced sample: peripheral blood. This sequence was found in a man aged 70 or older with active or convalescent COVID-19. The CDR3 is CAWSNGVNTGELFF. CDR3 coding DNA: TGTGCCTGGAGCAACGGGGTGAACACCGGGGAGCTGTTTTTT.